The entry below describes one T cell receptor beta chain. The CDR3 runs to 13 residues. CDR1 is MDHEN and CDR2 is SYDVKM in the germline V gene. V was trimmed by 2 bases and J by 4 bases, leaving 8 bases between them. This sample stems from a study of T cell responses to AZD1222 COVID-19 vaccine. Repertoires were generated with immunoSEQ multiplex PCR, while TCRdb's copy carries only in-frame clones and drops some. In the table there are more than 90,000 clones, about nine tenths of which are singletons. The rearrangement links TRBV28 to TRBJ1-2, with D possibly TRBD1 on 6 matching bases. Sequencing used peripheral blood, obtained 28 days after the second AZD1222 dose. The clonotype originates from an adult who received the AZD1222 COVID-19 vaccine. This CDR3 reads CASSLDRIYGYTF. The CDR3 DNA reads TGTGCCAGCAGTTTAGACAGGATCTATGGCTACACCTTC.